The next 13 T cell receptor beta chains were all read from a single sample in a study of blood T cell repertoires in COVID-19. Libraries were prepared by immunoSEQ multiplex PCR; TCRdb keeps only in-frame clonotypes and omits some of them. In the table there are 210,000 or so clones, 65% to 85% of which are singletons. Material for sequencing was peripheral blood. The source of these receptors is a woman aged 80 or older with acute or convalescent COVID-19.

The chain recombines TRBV11-3 with TRBJ1-6; 9 bases line up with TRBD1. This CDR3 has 17 amino acids. Germline V lookup: CDR1 SGHNT, CDR2 YENEEA. V was pared by 4 bases and J by 7 bases, with 11 bases of the junction left unmatched. The CDR3 coding sequence is TGTGCCAGCAGCTCTACCGGGACAGGGCAGTTCAATTCACCCCTCCACTTT. Residues: CASSSTGTGQFNSPLHF.

This chain joins TRBV11-1 and TRBJ1-1; no clear D gene. Germline CDR1 SGHAT, CDR2 FQDESV (reference sequence). V gave up 4 bases and J gave up 6 bases, with 9 bases separating them. The CDR3 is 12 amino acids. CDR3 sequence: CASSSFTSEAFF. The CDR3, as DNA: TGTGCCAGCAGCTCTTTCACTTCTGAAGCTTTCTTT.

The V gene is TRBV9, the J gene TRBJ1-6, with 10 bases aligning to TRBD1. The germline V gene has CDR1 SGDLS and CDR2 YYNGEE. V lost 6 bases to trimming and J lost 10 bases; unmatched junction nucleotides: 7. There are 14 residues in the CDR3. The CDR3 region is CASTKTGGGSPLHF. CDR3 coding DNA: TGTGCCAGCACCAAGACAGGGGGCGGCTCACCCCTCCACTTT.

This sequence joins TRBV6-6 and TRBJ2-7; tentatively, D is TRBD2 (5 bases). The V end was cut by 4 bases, the J end by 0 bases, with 10 bases between. This CDR3 has 14 amino acids. Germline loops: CDR1 MNHNY, CDR2 SVGAGI (reference sequence). The CDR3 here is CASSLGADSYEQYF. CDR3 DNA sequence: TGTGCCAGCAGTTTGGGAGCAGACTCCTACGAGCAGTACTTC.

This clone was observed a single time. The chain employs TRBV4-3 and TRBJ1-2; D is perhaps TRBD1 (5 bases). Looked up from germline, CDR1 is LGHNA and CDR2 is YSLEER. The length of the CDR3 is 14 residues. V was clipped by 1 base and J by 8 bases, with 14 bases between them. CDR3 loop: CASSQGGTGRGYTF. The CDR3 DNA is TGCGCCAGCAGCCAAGGGGGGACCGGGAGAGGCTACACCTTC.

The CDR3 loop is CAINPGTDYEQYF. The CDR3 DNA reads TGTGCCATCAACCCCGGGACAGACTACGAGCAGTACTTC. The rearrangement joins TRBV10-3 to TRBJ2-7; 7 bases fit TRBD1. CDR1 and CDR2 (germline): ENHRY, SYGVKD. The CDR3 is made up of 13 amino acids. Trimming took 7 bases from V and 3 from J; bases not matched to a gene: 6.

The chain employs TRBV11-3 and TRBJ2-2; perhaps TRBD2 as D (5 bases). The V end was cut by 11 bases, the J end by 5 bases, with 15 bases between. Germline CDR1 is SGHNT and CDR2 is YENEEA. CDR3 length: 13 residues. The CDR3 here is CAAGGDRTGELFF. The DNA for the CDR3 is TGTGCCGCCGGAGGTGACCGAACCGGGGAGCTGTTTTTT.

This clone has a handful of counts. Written as DNA, the CDR3 is TGCGCCAGCAGCCAATCGCCTTTCAGAAATCAGCCCCAGCATTTT. The encoded protein is CASSQSPFRNQPQHF. This sequence joins TRBV4-1 and TRBJ1-5; D call uncertain. Trimming pared 2 bases from V and 4 bases from J, leaving 12 bases between. The germline gives CDR1 MGHRA, CDR2 YSYEKL. CDR3 length: 15 residues.

In this sample, this clone turned up a few times. The V call is TRBV5-1, the J call TRBJ2-3; possible D gene TRBD2, 7 bases. V lost 2 bases and J 4 bases, leaving 23 bases between the germline ends. The germline V gene has CDR1 SGHRS and CDR2 YFSETQ. CDR3 size: 18 residues. The CDR3 here is CASSLVVGASGGADTQYF. The CDR3 nucleotides read TGCGCCAGCAGCTTAGTCGTGGGGGCTAGCGGAGGGGCAGATACGCAGTATTTT.

The gene calls are TRBV2 and TRBJ1-4; D might be TRBD1 (6 bases). The germline CDR1 and CDR2 sequences are SNHLY and FYNNEI. V was cut by 4 bases and J by 8 bases, with 20 bases left in between. The CDR3 contains 16 residues. Here the CDR3 DNA reads TGTGCCAGCAGTGCGGACATAATACCAGGGGAGGAAAAACTGTTTTTT. This sequence encodes CASSADIIPGEEKLFF.

The V and J genes are TRBV12-3 or TRBV12-4 and TRBJ1-1, with D possibly matching TRBD1 (6 bases). V lost 5 bases to trimming and J lost 2 bases, with 9 bases between them. The CDR3 spans 13 residues. The CDR3 sequence: CASSLQGNTEAFF. CDR3 DNA: TGTGCCAGCAGTCTACAGGGAAACACTGAAGCTTTCTTT.

The chain has TRBV5-4 and TRBJ2-5, with D possibly matching TRBD2 (7 bases). CDR1 is SGHNT and CDR2 is YYREEE in the germline V gene (reference sequence). V shed 4 bases and J shed 4 bases, with 17 bases lying between them. This CDR3 spans 15 amino acids. CDR3 region: CASSPMSGGGETQYF. The CDR3 nucleotides are TGTGCCAGCAGCCCCATGTCGGGGGGCGGAGAGACCCAGTACTTC.

The chain uses TRBV9 and TRBJ2-5; 12 positions match TRBD2. The CDR3 has 16 residues. Germline V CDR1 and CDR2: SGDLS, YYNGEE. Trimming took 0 bases from V and 5 from J; bases not matched to a gene: 5. DNA for the CDR3: TGTGCCAGCAGCGTAGGGGCTAGCGGGGGGGCTGAGACCCAGTACTTC. Amino acid sequence: CASSVGASGGAETQYF.